The next 14 T cell receptor beta chains were all read from a single sample in a study of cytotoxic CD8 clonotypes in ibrutinib-treated CLL. The repertoire was sequenced with immunoSEQ multiplex PCR; TCRdb's copy has only in-frame clones and lacks some. The profile shows 250,000 or so clones, about three quarters of them singletons. The sample was PBMCs, taken after 24 months of ibrutinib treatment. All receptors come from a human donor with chronic lymphocytic leukemia.

V gene TRBV5-1 combines with J gene TRBJ1-1, with D uncertain. CDR3 length equals 14 residues. The V and J ends lost 2 bases and 0 bases respectively, with 8 bases between them. Germline CDR1 is SGHRS and CDR2 is YFSETQ. The CDR3 nucleotides are TGCGCCAGCAGCTTCGACATAATGAACACTGAAGCTTTCTTT. Amino acid sequence: CASSFDIMNTEAFF.

V is TRBV28 and J is TRBJ2-7, with no clear D. V was cut by 4 bases and J by 2 bases, with 9 bases left in between. The CDR3 is made up of 13 amino acids. The germline gives CDR1 MDHEN, CDR2 SYDVKM. Here the CDR3 reads CASSSGDPYEQYF. The CDR3 DNA reads as TGTGCCAGCAGTTCTGGTGACCCCTACGAGCAGTACTTC.

This chain links TRBV7-2 with TRBJ2-3; D gene uncertain. Germline CDR1 and CDR2: SGHTA and FQGNSA. The germline V and J ends were trimmed by 3 bases and 6 bases, with 4 bases remaining between them. The CDR3 length is 11 residues. CDR3 DNA: TGTGCCAGCAGCTTCAGGGATACGCAGTATTTT. Residues: CASSFRDTQYF.

The chain couples TRBV5-4 to TRBJ2-2; D tentatively fits TRBD1 or TRBD2 (5 bases each). Trimming pared 3 bases from V and 6 bases from J, leaving 21 bases between. Germline assignment: CDR1 SGHNT and CDR2 YYREEE (reference sequence). The CDR3 is 17 amino acids. CDR3 nucleotide sequence: TGTGCCAGCAGCTCTCTAACCGGGACGGGACCACCCGGGGAGCTGTTTTTT. Protein sequence: CASSSLTGTGPPGELFF.

This chain joins TRBV4-1 and TRBJ2-4; D may be TRBD1 or TRBD2 (5 bases each). Germline lookup yields CDR1 MGHRA and CDR2 YSYEKL. With 4 bases removed from V and 7 bases from J, the gap between germline ends came to 14 bases. The CDR3 is made up of 14 amino acids. DNA for the CDR3: TGCGCCAGCAGCCCTCCGGGGCCGAGGAACATTCAGTACTTC. Translated, it gives CASSPPGPRNIQYF.

The rearrangement links TRBV25-1 to TRBJ1-5; no firm D call. The germline V gene has CDR1 MGHDK and CDR2 SYGVNS. V lost 8 bases and J 8 bases, leaving 13 bases between the germline ends. The CDR3 loop spans 12 amino acids. In DNA, the CDR3 is TGTGCCAGCCAAAGACCCGGCGAGCCCCAGCATTTT. Encoded protein: CASQRPGEPQHF.

The rearrangement uses TRBV7-2 and TRBJ2-7; D gene uncertain. The CDR3 is 12 amino acids. Trimming stripped 5 bases from V and 2 bases from J, with 7 bases between. CDR1 SGHTA and CDR2 FQGNSA come from the germline V gene. The CDR3 sequence is CASSLTTYEQYF. The CDR3 DNA reads TGTGCCAGCAGCCTGACCACCTACGAGCAGTACTTC. The complete variable domain, with remaining parts taken from reference TRBV7-2 and TRBJ2-7, reads GAGVSQSPSNKVTEKGKDVELRCDPISGHTALYWYRQSLGQGLEFLIYFQGNSAPDKSGLPSDRFSAERTGGSVSTLTIQRTQQEDSAVYLCASSLTTYEQYFGPGTRLTVT.

The chain recombines TRBV9 with TRBJ1-5; TRBD1 agrees at 9 bases. V was clipped by 2 bases and J by 5 bases; unmatched bases: 5. The CDR3 contains 15 residues. Germline assignment: CDR1 SGDLS and CDR2 YYNGEE. CDR3 loop: CASSVTGGAYQPQHF. CDR3 DNA: TGTGCCAGCAGCGTGACAGGGGGGGCTTATCAGCCCCAGCATTTT. The full variable domain, with the rest looked up from reference TRBV9 and TRBJ1-5, is DSGVTQTPKHLITATGQRVTLRCSPRSGDLSVYWYQQSLDQGLQFLIQYYNGEERAKGNILERFSAQQFPDLHSELNLSSLELGDSALYFCASSVTGGAYQPQHFGDGTRLSIL.

The chain has TRBV7-3 and TRBJ2-7; TRBD1 matches 8 bases. Germline CDR1 and CDR2: SGHTA and FQGTGA. V lost 0 bases and J lost 2; bases outside the gene matches: 3. The CDR3 has 15 residues. CDR3 region: CASSLTPTGAYEQYF. CDR3 DNA sequence: TGTGCCAGCAGCTTAACCCCGACAGGGGCCTACGAGCAGTACTTC.

The V call is TRBV6-1, the J call TRBJ2-2, with D possibly being TRBD1 (6 bases). Germline CDR1 MNHNS, CDR2 SASEGT. V lost 3 bases and J 6 bases, leaving 11 bases between the germline ends. The CDR3 runs 14 residues. Here the CDR3 DNA reads TGTGCCAGCAGTGACCGACAGGATGCCGGGGAGCTGTTTTTT. It specifies CASSDRQDAGELFF.

The J gene is TRBJ2-2, the V gene TRBV18; 8 nucleotides agree with TRBD2. Germline V lookup: CDR1 KGHSH, CDR2 LQKENI. CDR3 length: 16 residues. The junction had 7 bases not matched to a gene; V was cut back by 3 bases and J by 4 bases. CDR3 coding DNA: TGTGCCAGCTCACCTCAGGATAGCGGGACCACCGGGGAGCTGTTTTTT. Protein sequence: CASSPQDSGTTGELFF. The variable domain in full, with the rest retrieved from reference TRBV18 and TRBJ2-2, is NAGVMQNPRHLVRRRGQEARLRCSPMKGHSHVYWYRQLPEEGLKFMVYLQKENIIDESGMPKERFSAEFPKEGPSILRIQQVVRGDSAAYFCASSPQDSGTTGELFFGEGSRLTVL.

The chain couples TRBV6-5 to TRBJ2-7, with D unclear. Per the germline V gene, CDR1 is MNHEY and CDR2 is SVGAGI. The V end lost 5 bases, the J end lost 5 bases, and 13 bases lay between the germline ends. The CDR3 is made up of 13 amino acids. The CDR3 region has the DNA TGTGCCAGCAGTCCTAACCATCGCGACGAGCAGTACTTC. This translates into CASSPNHRDEQYF.

The chain links TRBV19 to TRBJ2-7; 8 nucleotides align to TRBD1. V dropped 4 bases and J dropped 4; count of bases not matched to a gene: 6. The CDR3 loop spans 14 amino acids. Germline values: CDR1 LNHDA, CDR2 SQIVND (reference sequence). The DNA of the CDR3 is TGTGCCAGTAGTACCTGGACAGGGAGGTACGAGCAGTACTTC. It is translated as CASSTWTGRYEQYF.

This clone was counted a few times. V gene TRBV19 combines with J gene TRBJ1-5; D perhaps matches TRBD1 (5 bases). V shed 8 bases and J shed 12 bases, with 26 bases lying between them. Germline V lookup: CDR1 LNHDA, CDR2 SQIVND (reference sequence). The CDR3 length is 15 residues. DNA of the CDR3: TGTGCCAGTCCCTCCGGACCGAGGGGTCCGGGTTGCCAGCATTTT. The encoded protein is CASPSGPRGPGCQHF.